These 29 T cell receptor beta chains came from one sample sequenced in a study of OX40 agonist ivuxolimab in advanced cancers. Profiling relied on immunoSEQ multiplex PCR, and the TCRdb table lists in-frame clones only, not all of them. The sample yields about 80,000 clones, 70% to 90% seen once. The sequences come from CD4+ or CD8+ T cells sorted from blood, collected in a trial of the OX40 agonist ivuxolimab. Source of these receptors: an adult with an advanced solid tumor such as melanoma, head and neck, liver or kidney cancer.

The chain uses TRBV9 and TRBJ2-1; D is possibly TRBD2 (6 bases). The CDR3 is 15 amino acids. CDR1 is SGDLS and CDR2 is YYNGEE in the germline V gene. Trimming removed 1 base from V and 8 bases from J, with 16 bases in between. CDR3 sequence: CASSVKVGGAYEQFF. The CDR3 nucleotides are TGTGCCAGCAGCGTAAAAGTGGGGGGAGCGTATGAGCAGTTCTTC.

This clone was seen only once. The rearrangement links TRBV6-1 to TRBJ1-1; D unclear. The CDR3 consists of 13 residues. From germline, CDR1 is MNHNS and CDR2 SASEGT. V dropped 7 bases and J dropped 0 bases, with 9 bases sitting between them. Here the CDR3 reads CASNPFMNTEAFF. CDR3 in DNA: TGTGCCAGCAATCCGTTCATGAACACTGAAGCTTTCTTT.

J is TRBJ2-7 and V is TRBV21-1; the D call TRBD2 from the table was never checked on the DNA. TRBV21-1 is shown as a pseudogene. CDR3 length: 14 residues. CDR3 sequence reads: CASRGGTVSYEQYF. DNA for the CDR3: TGTGCCAGCCGGGGGGGGACAGTCTCCTACGAGCAGTACTTC.

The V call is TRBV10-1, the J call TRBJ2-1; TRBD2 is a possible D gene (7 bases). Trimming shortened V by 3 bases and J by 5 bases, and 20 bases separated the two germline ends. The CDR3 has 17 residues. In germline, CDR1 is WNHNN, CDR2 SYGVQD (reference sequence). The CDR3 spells CASSDPTSGGAHNEQFF. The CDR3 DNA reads TGCGCCAGCAGTGACCCTACTAGTGGGGGGGCCCACAATGAGCAGTTCTTC.

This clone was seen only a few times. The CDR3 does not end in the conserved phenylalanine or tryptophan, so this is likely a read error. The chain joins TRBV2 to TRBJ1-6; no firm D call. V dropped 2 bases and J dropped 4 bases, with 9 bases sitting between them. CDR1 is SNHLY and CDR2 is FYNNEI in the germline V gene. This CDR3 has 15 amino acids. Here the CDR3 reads CASSEWWEYNSPLHL. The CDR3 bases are TGTGCCAGCAGTGAATGGTGGGAATATAATTCACCCCTCCACCTT.

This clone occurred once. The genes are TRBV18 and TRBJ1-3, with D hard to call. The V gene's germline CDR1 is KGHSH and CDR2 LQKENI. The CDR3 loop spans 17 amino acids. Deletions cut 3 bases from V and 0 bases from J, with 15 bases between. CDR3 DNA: TGTGCCAGCTCACCCCAGATGACCGCCAGCTCTGGAAACACCATATATTTT. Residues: CASSPQMTASSGNTIYF. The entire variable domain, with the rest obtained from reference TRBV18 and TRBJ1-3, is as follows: NAGVMQNPRHLVRRRGQEARLRCSPMKGHSHVYWYRQLPEEGLKFMVYLQKENIIDESGMPKERFSAEFPKEGPSILRIQQVVRGDSAAYFCASSPQMTASSGNTIYFGEGSWLTVV.

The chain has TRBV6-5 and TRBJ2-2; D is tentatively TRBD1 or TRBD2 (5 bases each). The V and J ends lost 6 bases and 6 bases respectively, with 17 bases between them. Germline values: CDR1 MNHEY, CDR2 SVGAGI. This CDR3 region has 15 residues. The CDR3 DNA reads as TGTGCCAGCAGCAATAGTGGGGGACGACCCGGGGAGCTGTTTTTT. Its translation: CASSNSGGRPGELFF.

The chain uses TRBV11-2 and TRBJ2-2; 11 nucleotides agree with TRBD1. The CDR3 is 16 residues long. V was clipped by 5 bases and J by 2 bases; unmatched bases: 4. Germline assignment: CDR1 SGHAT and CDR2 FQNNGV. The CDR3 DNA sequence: TGTGCCAGCAGCCCGAGGACAGGGGGCAACACCGGGGAGCTGTTTTTT. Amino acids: CASSPRTGGNTGELFF.

The CDR3, as DNA: TGCGCCAGCAGCTTGGGTCAGGTGAACAATGAGCAGTTCTTC. Amino acids: CASSLGQVNNEQFF. The genes are TRBV5-1 and TRBJ2-1; D is unresolved. V shed 0 bases and J shed 5 bases, with 9 bases lying between them. The CDR3 sequence is 14 residues long. CDR1 and CDR2 (germline): SGHRS, YFSETQ.

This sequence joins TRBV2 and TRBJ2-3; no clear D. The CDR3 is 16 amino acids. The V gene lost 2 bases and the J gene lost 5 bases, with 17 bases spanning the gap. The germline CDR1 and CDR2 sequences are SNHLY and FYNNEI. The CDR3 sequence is CASSELGRTTLDTQYF. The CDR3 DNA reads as TGTGCCAGCAGTGAACTTGGGCGAACCACCCTAGATACGCAGTATTTT.

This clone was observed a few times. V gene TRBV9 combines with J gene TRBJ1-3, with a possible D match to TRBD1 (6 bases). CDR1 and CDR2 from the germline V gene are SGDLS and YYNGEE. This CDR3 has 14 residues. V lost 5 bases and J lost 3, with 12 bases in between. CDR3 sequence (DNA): TGTGCCAGCAGTGGGGACATGATTGGAAACACCATATATTTT. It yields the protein CASSGDMIGNTIYF.

The CDR3 region has the DNA TGTGCCAGCAGTGAAGTAGGGAGGGGAGAGACCCAGTACTTC. As protein: CASSEVGRGETQYF. This chain links TRBV2 with TRBJ2-5, with 7 bases lining up with TRBD2. In germline, CDR1 is SNHLY, CDR2 FYNNEI. CDR3 size: 14 residues. V shed 1 base, J shed 4 bases, and the junction held 3 bases outside the gene matches.

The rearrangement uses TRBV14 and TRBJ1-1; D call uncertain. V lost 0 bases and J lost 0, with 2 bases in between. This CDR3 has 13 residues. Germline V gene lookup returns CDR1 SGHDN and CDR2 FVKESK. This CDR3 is CASSQDLNTEAFF. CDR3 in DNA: TGTGCCAGCAGCCAAGATCTGAACACTGAAGCTTTCTTT.

CDR3 loop: CAISDRPGDTEAFF. CDR3 bases: TGTGCCATCAGTGACAGGCCGGGGGACACTGAAGCTTTCTTT. The chain links TRBV10-3 to TRBJ1-1; tentative D call: TRBD1 (5 bases). V was cut by 3 bases and J by 3 bases, with 11 bases left in between. Germline V gives CDR1 ENHRY, CDR2 SYGVKD. The CDR3 is 14 residues long.

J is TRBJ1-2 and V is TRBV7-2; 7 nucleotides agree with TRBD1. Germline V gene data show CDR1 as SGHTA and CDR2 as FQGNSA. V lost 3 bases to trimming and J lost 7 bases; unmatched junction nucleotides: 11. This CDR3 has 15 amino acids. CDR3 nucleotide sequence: TGTGCCAGCAGCTTGGCAGGGGGGACTTTTACTGGCTACACCTTC. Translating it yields CASSLAGGTFTGYTF.

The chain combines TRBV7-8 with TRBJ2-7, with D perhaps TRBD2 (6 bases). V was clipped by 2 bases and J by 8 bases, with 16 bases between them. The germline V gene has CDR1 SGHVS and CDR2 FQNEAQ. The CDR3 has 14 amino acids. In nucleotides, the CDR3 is TGTGCCAGCAGCTTACGGGACCGCGGAGGGAAGCAGTACTTC. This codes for CASSLRDRGGKQYF.

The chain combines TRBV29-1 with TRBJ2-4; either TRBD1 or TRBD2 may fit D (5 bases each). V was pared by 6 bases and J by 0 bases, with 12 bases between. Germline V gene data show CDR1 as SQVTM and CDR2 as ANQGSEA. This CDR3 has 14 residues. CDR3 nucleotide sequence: TGCAGCGTGACGGGACGGCTAGCCAAAAACATTCAGTACTTC. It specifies CSVTGRLAKNIQYF.

In DNA, the CDR3 is TGCAGCGTTAAACCCCAAGAGACCCAGTACTTC. It specifies CSVKPQETQYF. The chain joins TRBV29-1 to TRBJ2-5; D remains ambiguous. CDR3 length: 11 amino acids. V was cut by 5 bases and J by 1 base, with 5 bases left in between. The germline V gene has CDR1 SQVTM and CDR2 ANQGSEA.

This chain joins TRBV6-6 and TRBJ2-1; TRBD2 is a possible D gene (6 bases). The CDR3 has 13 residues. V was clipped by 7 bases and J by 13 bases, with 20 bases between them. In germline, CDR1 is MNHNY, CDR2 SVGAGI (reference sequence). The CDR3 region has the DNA TGTGCCAGCACCGCGACTAGTGGGGGGTATCAGTTCTTC. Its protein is CASTATSGGYQFF.

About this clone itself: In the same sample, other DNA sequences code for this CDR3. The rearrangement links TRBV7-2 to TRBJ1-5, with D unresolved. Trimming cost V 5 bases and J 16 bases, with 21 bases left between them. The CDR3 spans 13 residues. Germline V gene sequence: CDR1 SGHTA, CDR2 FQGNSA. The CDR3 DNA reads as TGTGCCAGCAGCCAGAGGTCGGGGTTGGGTGTACATTTT. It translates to CASSQRSGLGVHF.

In DNA, the CDR3 is TGCGCCAGCAGCCAAGCAACCCCAGGGGGAACAGCTGGGGCCAACGTCCTGACTTTC. Its translation is CASSQATPGGTAGANVLTF. This rearrangement joins TRBV4-1 to TRBJ2-6; TRBD1 matches at 7 bases. The germline V gene encodes CDR1 MGHRA and CDR2 YSYEKL. J gave up 2 bases and V 1 base, and 11 bases lay outside the gene matches. This CDR3 has 19 amino acids.

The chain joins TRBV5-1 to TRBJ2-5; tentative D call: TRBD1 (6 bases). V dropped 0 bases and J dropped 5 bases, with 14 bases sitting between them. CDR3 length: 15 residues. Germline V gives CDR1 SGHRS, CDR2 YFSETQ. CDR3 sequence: CASSLGGPTGETQYF. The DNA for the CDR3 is TGCGCCAGCAGCTTGGGGGGGCCGACGGGGGAGACCCAGTACTTC.

For the CDR3, the DNA is TGCGCCAGCAGCTCGATTGGAGGGACAGGGGGAAACACCATATATTTT. Translated, it gives CASSSIGGTGGNTIYF. This sequence joins TRBV5-1 and TRBJ1-3; 9 positions agree with TRBD1. CDR1 and CDR2 (germline): SGHRS, YFSETQ. There are 16 residues in the CDR3. V gave up 3 bases and J gave up 4 bases; unmatched junction bases: 8.

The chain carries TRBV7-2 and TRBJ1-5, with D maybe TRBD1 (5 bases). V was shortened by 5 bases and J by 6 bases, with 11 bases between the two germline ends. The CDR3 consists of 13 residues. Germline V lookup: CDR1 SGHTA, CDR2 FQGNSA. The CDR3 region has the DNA TGTGCCAGCAGCCTAGAGAGGGGTCAGCCCCAGCATTTT. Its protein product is CASSLERGQPQHF.

The CDR3 nucleotides are TGTGCCAGCAGCCCTAGCGGGGGGGCTAACGAGCAGTACTTC. Encoded protein: CASSPSGGANEQYF. The rearrangement links TRBV7-2 to TRBJ2-7; 12 nucleotides agree with TRBD2. CDR1 and CDR2 (germline): SGHTA, FQGNSA. The CDR3 length is 14 residues. V lost 5 bases to trimming and J lost 5 bases; unmatched junction nucleotides: 4.

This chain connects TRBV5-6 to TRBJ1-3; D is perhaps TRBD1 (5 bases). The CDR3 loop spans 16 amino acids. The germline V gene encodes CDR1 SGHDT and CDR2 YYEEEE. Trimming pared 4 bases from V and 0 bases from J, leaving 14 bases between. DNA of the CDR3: TGTGCCAGCAGCGCCCGAGGGCAGGGCTCTGGAAACACCATATATTTT. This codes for CASSARGQGSGNTIYF.

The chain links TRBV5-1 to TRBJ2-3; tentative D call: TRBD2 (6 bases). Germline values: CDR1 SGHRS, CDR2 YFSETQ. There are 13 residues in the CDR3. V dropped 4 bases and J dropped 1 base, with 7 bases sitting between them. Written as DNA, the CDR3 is TGCGCCAGCAGCAGGGAGGGCACAGATACGCAGTATTTT. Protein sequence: CASSREGTDTQYF.

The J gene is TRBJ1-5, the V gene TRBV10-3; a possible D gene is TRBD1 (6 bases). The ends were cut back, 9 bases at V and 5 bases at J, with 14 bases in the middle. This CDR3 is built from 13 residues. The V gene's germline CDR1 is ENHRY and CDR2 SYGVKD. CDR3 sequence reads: CAIAGVGDQPQHF. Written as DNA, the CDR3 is TGTGCCATAGCAGGGGTAGGGGATCAGCCCCAGCATTTT.

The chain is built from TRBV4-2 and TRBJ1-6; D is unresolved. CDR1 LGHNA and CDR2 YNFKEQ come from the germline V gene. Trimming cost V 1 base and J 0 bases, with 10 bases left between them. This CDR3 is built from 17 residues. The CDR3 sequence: CASSQAASVSYNSPLHF. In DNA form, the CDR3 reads TGTGCCAGCAGCCAAGCGGCGTCCGTCTCCTATAATTCACCCCTCCACTTT.